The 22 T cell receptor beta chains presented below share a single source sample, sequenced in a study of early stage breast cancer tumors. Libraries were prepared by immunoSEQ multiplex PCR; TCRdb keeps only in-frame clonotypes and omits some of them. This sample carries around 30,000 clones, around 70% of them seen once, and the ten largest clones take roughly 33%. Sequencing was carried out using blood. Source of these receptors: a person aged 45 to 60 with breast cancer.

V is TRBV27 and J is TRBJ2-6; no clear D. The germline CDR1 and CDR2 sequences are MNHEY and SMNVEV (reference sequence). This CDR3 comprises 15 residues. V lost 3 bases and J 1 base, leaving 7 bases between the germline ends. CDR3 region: CASSLTQSGANVLTF. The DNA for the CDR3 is TGTGCCAGCAGTTTGACCCAATCTGGGGCCAACGTCCTGACTTTC.

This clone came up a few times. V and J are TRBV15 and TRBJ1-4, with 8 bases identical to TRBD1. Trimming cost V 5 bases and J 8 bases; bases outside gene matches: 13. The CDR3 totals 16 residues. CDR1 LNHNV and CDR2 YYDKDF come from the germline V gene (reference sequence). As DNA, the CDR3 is TGTGCCACCAGCGAATCATCAGGGGGCGTAGGGGAAAAACTGTTTTTT. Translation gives CATSESSGGVGEKLFF.

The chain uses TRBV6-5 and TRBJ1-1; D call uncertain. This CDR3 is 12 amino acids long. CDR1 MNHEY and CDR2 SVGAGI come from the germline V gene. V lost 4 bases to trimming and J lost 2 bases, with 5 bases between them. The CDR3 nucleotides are TGTGCCAGCAGTTTTCGTAACACTGAAGCTTTCTTT. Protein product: CASSFRNTEAFF.

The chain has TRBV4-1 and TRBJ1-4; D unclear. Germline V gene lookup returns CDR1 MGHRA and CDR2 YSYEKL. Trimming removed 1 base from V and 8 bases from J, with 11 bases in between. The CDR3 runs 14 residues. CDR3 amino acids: CASSQGPGEEKLFF. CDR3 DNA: TGCGCCAGCAGCCAAGGTCCCGGCGAGGAAAAACTGTTTTTT.

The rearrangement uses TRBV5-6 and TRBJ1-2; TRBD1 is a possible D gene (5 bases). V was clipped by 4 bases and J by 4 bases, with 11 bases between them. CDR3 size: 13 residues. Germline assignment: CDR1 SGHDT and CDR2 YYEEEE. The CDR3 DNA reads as TGTGCCAGCAGCGGGGCTTTGGGCTATGGCTACACCTTC. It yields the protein CASSGALGYGYTF.

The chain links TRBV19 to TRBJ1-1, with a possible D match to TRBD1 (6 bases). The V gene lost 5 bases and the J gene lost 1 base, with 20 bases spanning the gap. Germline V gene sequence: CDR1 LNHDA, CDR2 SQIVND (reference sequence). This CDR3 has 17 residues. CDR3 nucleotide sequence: TGTGCCAGTAGTCCTGAACAGGGAGGAGGTTGGAACACTGAAGCTTTCTTT. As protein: CASSPEQGGGWNTEAFF.

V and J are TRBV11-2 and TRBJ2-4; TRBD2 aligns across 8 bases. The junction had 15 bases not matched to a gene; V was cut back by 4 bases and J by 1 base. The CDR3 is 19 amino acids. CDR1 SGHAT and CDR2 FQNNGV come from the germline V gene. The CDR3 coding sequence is TGTGCCAGCAGCTCTTCAGCGGGGGATCCATGGGGGGCCAAAAACATTCAGTACTTC. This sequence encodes CASSSSAGDPWGAKNIQYF.

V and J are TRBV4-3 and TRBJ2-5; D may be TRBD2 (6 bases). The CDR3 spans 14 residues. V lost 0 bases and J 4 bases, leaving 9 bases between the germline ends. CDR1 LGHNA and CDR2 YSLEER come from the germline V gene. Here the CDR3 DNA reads TGCGCCAGCAGCCAAGATGCGGGACTAGAGACCCAGTACTTC. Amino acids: CASSQDAGLETQYF.

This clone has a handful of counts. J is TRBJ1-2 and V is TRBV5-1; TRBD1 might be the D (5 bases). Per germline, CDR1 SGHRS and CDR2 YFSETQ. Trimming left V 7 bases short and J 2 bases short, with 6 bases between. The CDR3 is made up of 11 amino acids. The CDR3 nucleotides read TGCGCCAGCCGGGACAACTATGGCTACACCTTC. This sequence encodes CASRDNYGYTF.

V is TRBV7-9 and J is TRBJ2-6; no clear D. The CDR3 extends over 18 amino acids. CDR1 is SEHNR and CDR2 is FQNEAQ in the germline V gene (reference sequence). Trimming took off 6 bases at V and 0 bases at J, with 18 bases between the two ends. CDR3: CASRPTWNRDSGANVLTF. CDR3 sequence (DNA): TGTGCCAGCAGACCGACTTGGAATAGAGACTCTGGGGCCAACGTCCTGACTTTC.

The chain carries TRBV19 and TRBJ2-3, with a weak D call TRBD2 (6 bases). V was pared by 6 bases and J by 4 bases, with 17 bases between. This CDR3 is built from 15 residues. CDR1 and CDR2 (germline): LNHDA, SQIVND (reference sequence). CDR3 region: CASRVGGRGADTQYF. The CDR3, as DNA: TGTGCCAGTAGGGTAGGAGGGAGAGGCGCAGATACGCAGTATTTT.

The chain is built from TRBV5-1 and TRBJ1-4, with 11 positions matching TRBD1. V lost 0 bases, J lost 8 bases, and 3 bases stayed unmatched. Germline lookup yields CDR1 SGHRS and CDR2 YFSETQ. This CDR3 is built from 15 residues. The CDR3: CASSLEGQGGEKLFF. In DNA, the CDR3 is TGCGCCAGCAGCTTGGAGGGACAGGGGGGCGAAAAACTGTTTTTT.

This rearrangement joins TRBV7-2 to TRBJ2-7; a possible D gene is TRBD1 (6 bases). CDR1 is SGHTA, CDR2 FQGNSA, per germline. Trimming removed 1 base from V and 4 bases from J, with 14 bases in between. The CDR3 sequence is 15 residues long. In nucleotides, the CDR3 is TGTGCCAGCAGCTTAGGGACACAGGGTTGGTACGAGCAGTACTTC. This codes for CASSLGTQGWYEQYF.

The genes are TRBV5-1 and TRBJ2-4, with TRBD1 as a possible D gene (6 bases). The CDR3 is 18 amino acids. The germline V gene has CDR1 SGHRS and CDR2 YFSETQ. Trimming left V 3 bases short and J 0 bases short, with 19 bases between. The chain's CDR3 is CASSSGQNAHLAKNIQYF. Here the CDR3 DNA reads TGCGCCAGCAGCTCTGGACAGAACGCGCACCTAGCCAAAAACATTCAGTACTTC.

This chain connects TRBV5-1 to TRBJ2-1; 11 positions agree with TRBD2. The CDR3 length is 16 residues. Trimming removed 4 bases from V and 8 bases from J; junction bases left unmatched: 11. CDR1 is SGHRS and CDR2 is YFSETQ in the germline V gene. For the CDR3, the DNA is TGCGCCAGCAGCGCCTTGGTAGCGGGAGGGCTGGATGAGCAGTTCTTC. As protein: CASSALVAGGLDEQFF.

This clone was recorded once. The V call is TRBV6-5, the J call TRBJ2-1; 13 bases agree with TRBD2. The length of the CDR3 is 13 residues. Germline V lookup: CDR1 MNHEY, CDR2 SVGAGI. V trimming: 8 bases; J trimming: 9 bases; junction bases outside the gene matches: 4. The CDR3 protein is CASWGTSGAEQFF. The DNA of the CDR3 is TGTGCCAGCTGGGGGACTAGCGGGGCTGAGCAGTTCTTC.

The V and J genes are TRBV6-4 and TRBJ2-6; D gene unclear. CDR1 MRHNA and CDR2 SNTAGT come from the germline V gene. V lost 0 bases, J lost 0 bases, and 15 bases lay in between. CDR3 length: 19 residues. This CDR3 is CASSDSGFGLSSGANVLTF. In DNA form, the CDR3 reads TGTGCCAGCAGTGACTCAGGGTTCGGCCTAAGCTCTGGGGCCAACGTCCTGACTTTC.

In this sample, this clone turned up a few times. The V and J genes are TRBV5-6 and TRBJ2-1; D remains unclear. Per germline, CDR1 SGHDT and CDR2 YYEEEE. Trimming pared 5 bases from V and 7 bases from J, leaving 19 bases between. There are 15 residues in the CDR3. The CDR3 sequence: CASSSTRTVINEQFF. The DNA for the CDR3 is TGTGCCAGCAGTTCGACGAGGACCGTGATAAATGAGCAGTTCTTC.

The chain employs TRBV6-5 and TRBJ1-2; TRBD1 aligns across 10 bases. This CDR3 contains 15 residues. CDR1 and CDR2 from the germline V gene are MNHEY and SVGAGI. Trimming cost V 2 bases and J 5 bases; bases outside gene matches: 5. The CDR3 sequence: CASSYGQGGLYGYTF. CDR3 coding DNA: TGTGCCAGCAGTTACGGACAGGGGGGGTTATATGGCTACACCTTC.

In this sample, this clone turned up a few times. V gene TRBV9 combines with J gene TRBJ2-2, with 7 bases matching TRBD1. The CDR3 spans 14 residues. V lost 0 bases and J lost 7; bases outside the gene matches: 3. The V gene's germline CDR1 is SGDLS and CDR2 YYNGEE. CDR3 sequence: CASSVEGGNGELFF. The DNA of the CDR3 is TGTGCCAGCAGCGTAGAAGGGGGCAACGGGGAGCTGTTTTTT.

CDR3 protein: CASNEREVSGEQFF. The CDR3 DNA follows: TGTGCCAGCAACGAGAGGGAGGTTTCGGGTGAGCAGTTCTTC. The chain combines TRBV6-1 with TRBJ2-1; TRBD2 might be the D (6 bases). CDR1 is MNHNS, CDR2 SASEGT, per germline. The CDR3 consists of 14 residues. Trimming cost V 7 bases and J 9 bases, with 19 bases left between them.

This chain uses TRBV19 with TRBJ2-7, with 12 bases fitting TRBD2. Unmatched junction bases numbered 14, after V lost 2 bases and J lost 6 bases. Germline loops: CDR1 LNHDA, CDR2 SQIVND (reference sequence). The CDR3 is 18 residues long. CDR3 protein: CASSIRVTSGSRSVEQYF. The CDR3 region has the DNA TGTGCCAGTAGTATACGGGTGACTAGCGGGAGTCGGTCGGTCGAGCAGTACTTC.